Listed here are 24 T cell receptor beta chains from one sample, sequenced in a study of blood T cell repertoires in COVID-19. Sequencing was performed with immunoSEQ multiplex PCR; in TCRdb, only in-frame clones are kept and a portion is missing. Of around 290,000 clones in the sample, 90% to 95% were seen once. Material for sequencing was peripheral blood. All receptors come from a woman aged 25 to 45 with COVID-19, enrolled during active disease.

The rearrangement joins TRBV20-1 to TRBJ1-1; D not certain. V shed 3 bases and J shed 5 bases, with 7 bases lying between them. The CDR3 totals 11 residues. CDR1 is DFQATT, CDR2 SNEGSKA, per germline (reference sequence). This chain's CDR3 is CSARRFTEAFF. CDR3 DNA sequence: TGCAGTGCTAGGAGGTTTACTGAAGCTTTCTTT.

This clone came up once. V gene TRBV5-1 combines with J gene TRBJ2-1; 8 bases align to TRBD1. The CDR3 runs to 14 residues. CDR1 and CDR2 from the germline V gene are SGHRS and YFSETQ. V lost 3 bases and J lost 10; bases outside the gene matches: 9. CDR3 loop: CASSSGQVRGEQFF. CDR3 bases: TGCGCCAGCAGCTCGGGACAGGTTCGAGGAGAGCAGTTCTTC.

CDR3 amino acids: CASSPSYRDNYGYTF. The DNA of the CDR3 is TGTGCCAGCAGTCCTTCCTACAGGGACAACTATGGCTACACCTTC. The chain employs TRBV6-5 and TRBJ1-2; possible D gene TRBD1, 6 bases. Trimming removed 5 bases from V and 2 bases from J, with 15 bases in between. This CDR3 has 15 amino acids. Germline V gives CDR1 MNHEY, CDR2 SVGAGI.

The gene calls are TRBV18 and TRBJ2-5, with 8 bases identical to TRBD2. With 5 bases clipped from V and 5 bases from J, the junction kept 13 bases outside the gene matches. The CDR3 has 16 residues. The germline CDR1 and CDR2 sequences are KGHSH and LQKENI. The CDR3 sequence is CASSGRREAVQETQYF. CDR3 nucleotides: TGTGCCAGCTCAGGTCGGCGGGAGGCCGTCCAGGAGACCCAGTACTTC.

A single count supports this clone. J is TRBJ2-1 and V is TRBV27, with a possible D match to TRBD2 (6 bases). The CDR3 totals 16 residues. V was clipped by 4 bases and J by 1 base, with 14 bases between them. Germline CDR1 MNHEY, CDR2 SMNVEV (reference sequence). This CDR3 reads CASSSPTSLSYNEQFF. The CDR3 DNA sequence: TGTGCCAGCAGTTCCCCGACTAGTTTGTCCTACAATGAGCAGTTCTTC.

This clone was counted once. The rearrangement links TRBV6-1 to TRBJ1-5, with D maybe TRBD1 (5 bases). The CDR3 extends over 14 amino acids. Germline V gene lookup returns CDR1 MNHNS and CDR2 SASEGT. V was trimmed by 2 bases and J by 7 bases, leaving 12 bases between them. DNA for the CDR3: TGTGCCAGCAGTGAAACGGGGGGTGGACAGCCCCAGCATTTT. Encoded protein: CASSETGGGQPQHF.

The chain recombines TRBV19 with TRBJ2-1; the D gene is possibly TRBD2 (6 bases). Trimming removed 2 bases from V and 10 bases from J, with 9 bases in between. The CDR3 has 12 residues. The germline gives CDR1 LNHDA, CDR2 SQIVND (reference sequence). The CDR3 DNA follows: TGTGCCAGTAGTATATTAGCGGAAGAGCAGTTCTTC. Encoded protein: CASSILAEEQFF. The variable domain in full, with the rest retrieved from reference TRBV19 and TRBJ2-1, is DGGITQSPKYLFRKEGQNVTLSCEQNLNHDAMYWYRQDPGQGLRLIYYSQIVNDFQKGDIAEGYSVSREKKESFPLTVTSAQKNPTAFYLCASSILAEEQFFGPGTRLTVL.

The chain employs TRBV10-2 and TRBJ1-6, with D possibly being TRBD1 (6 bases). The CDR3 is 14 residues long. V was clipped by 3 bases and J by 10 bases, with 13 bases between them. CDR1 is WSHSY, CDR2 SAAADI, per germline. CDR3: CASSDRTVESPLHF. The CDR3 DNA sequence: TGCGCCAGCAGTGATCGGACAGTGGAATCACCCCTCCACTTT.

In this sample, this clone turned up a few times. The chain is built from TRBV13 and TRBJ1-2, with TRBD1 identical over 9 bases. J gave up 10 bases and V 4 bases, and 7 bases lay outside the gene matches. Germline loops: CDR1 PRHDT, CDR2 FYEKMQ (reference sequence). The CDR3 consists of 13 residues. DNA for the CDR3: TGTGCCAGCAGCTCGTCCCGGGACAGGGTCTACACCTTC. It codes for CASSSSRDRVYTF.

The chain couples TRBV6-5 to TRBJ1-5, with D tentatively TRBD1 (5 bases). Trimming pared 5 bases from V and 5 bases from J, leaving 13 bases between. The CDR3 is 14 amino acids. Germline V gene sequence: CDR1 MNHEY, CDR2 SVGAGI. CDR3 in DNA: TGTGCCAGCAGTCCAGGGCTTTGGGATCAGCCCCAGCATTTT. Translation gives CASSPGLWDQPQHF.

The chain uses TRBV5-4 and TRBJ1-1; a weak D match, TRBD1 (5 bases). Trimming removed 1 base from V and 1 base from J, with 11 bases in between. The germline gives CDR1 SGHNT, CDR2 YYREEE (reference sequence). This CDR3 contains 15 residues. The CDR3 nucleotides are TGTGCCAGCAGCTTGAGCAGGGTATCGAACACTGAAGCTTTCTTT. Protein: CASSLSRVSNTEAFF. The full variable domain, with the rest looked up from reference TRBV5-4 and TRBJ1-1, is ETGVTQSPTHLIKTRGQQVTLRCSSQSGHNTVSWYQQALGQGPQFIFQYYREEENGRGNFPPRFSGLQFPNYSSELNVNALELDDSALYLCASSLSRVSNTEAFFGQGTRLTVV.

This clone was detected a few times. CDR3 sequence (DNA): TGTGCCAGCAGCTTAGACCGCGCCACTGAAGCTTTCTTT. Protein sequence: CASSLDRATEAFF. V and J are TRBV11-2 and TRBJ1-1; D gene unclear. This CDR3 has 13 amino acids. V was shortened by 0 bases and J by 4 bases, with 6 bases between the two germline ends. Germline CDR1 reads SGHAT; CDR2 reads FQNNGV.

This chain connects TRBV19 to TRBJ1-2; D gene unclear. The V gene lost 3 bases and the J gene lost 6 bases, with 14 bases spanning the gap. Looked up from germline, CDR1 is LNHDA and CDR2 is SQIVND (reference sequence). The CDR3 sequence is 14 residues long. CDR3 bases: TGTGCCAGTAGTATGAACCCCCGTGGAGATGGCTACACCTTC. Translation: CASSMNPRGDGYTF.

The V and J genes are TRBV4-1 and TRBJ2-1; 8 bases align to TRBD1. The germline gives CDR1 MGHRA, CDR2 YSYEKL. Germline trimming cut 4 bases from V and 7 bases from J; bases unmatched to any gene: 3. The CDR3 length is 13 residues. This CDR3 is CASSRTGGNEQFF. CDR3 nucleotide sequence: TGCGCCAGCAGCCGTACAGGGGGAAATGAGCAGTTCTTC.

The rearrangement uses TRBV15 and TRBJ1-2, with a weak D call TRBD1 (5 bases). Looked up from germline, CDR1 is LNHNV and CDR2 is YYDKDF (reference sequence). The CDR3 runs to 13 residues. The V gene lost 5 bases and the J gene lost 4 bases, with 11 bases spanning the gap. CDR3: CATSPRRGYGYTF. The CDR3 nucleotides read TGTGCCACCAGCCCTAGGAGGGGCTATGGCTACACCTTC.

The chain links TRBV14 to TRBJ1-4; no clear D. Germline assignment: CDR1 SGHDN and CDR2 FVKESK. With 1 base removed from V and 3 bases from J, the gap between germline ends came to 6 bases. The CDR3 is 14 residues long. The CDR3 region is CASSQGVANEKLFF. CDR3 bases: TGTGCCAGCAGCCAAGGTGTCGCTAATGAAAAACTGTTTTTT.

The rearrangement joins TRBV11-3 to TRBJ2-1; D unresolved. CDR1 and CDR2 (germline): SGHNT, YENEEA. Trimming took 5 bases from V and 8 from J, leaving 13 bases between them. The CDR3 has 13 amino acids. The CDR3 sequence: CASSVDLDDEQFF. The CDR3 DNA is TGTGCCAGCAGCGTTGACTTAGATGATGAGCAGTTCTTC.

The chain has TRBV5-1 and TRBJ2-5; D is unclear. V was clipped by 0 bases and J by 5 bases, with 14 bases between them. CDR3 length: 15 residues. The germline gives CDR1 SGHRS, CDR2 YFSETQ. CDR3 residues: CASSLGQSERETQYF. CDR3 DNA sequence: TGCGCCAGCAGCTTGGGTCAAAGCGAGAGGGAGACCCAGTACTTC.

The CDR3 region is CASSFKLRCREQYF. CDR3 DNA sequence: TGTGCCAGCAGCTTTAAGCTCAGGTGCCGCGAGCAGTACTTC. This chain links TRBV7-3 with TRBJ2-7, with D unresolved. Germline CDR1 reads SGHTA; CDR2 reads FQGTGA. The V end was cut by 3 bases, the J end by 6 bases, with 15 bases between. This CDR3 has 14 amino acids.

This clone turned up a few times. The rearrangement links TRBV10-2 to TRBJ2-1, with TRBD2 identical over 9 bases. J lost 4 bases, V lost 5 bases, and 18 bases had no gene match. CDR3 length: 19 residues. In germline, CDR1 is WSHSY, CDR2 SAAADI. The CDR3 DNA sequence: TGCGCCAGCAGTCCGAGAATAGCGGGAGTAACGGGGACTTACAATGAGCAGTTCTTC. It is translated as CASSPRIAGVTGTYNEQFF.

This chain links TRBV2 with TRBJ1-5; D may be TRBD1 (5 bases). This CDR3 comprises 15 residues. With 4 bases removed from V and 2 bases from J, the gap between germline ends came to 12 bases. Germline CDR1 SNHLY, CDR2 FYNNEI. The DNA of the CDR3 is TGTGCCAGCAGTGGCCTAAGGGGCGGCAATCAGCCCCAGCATTTT. Translation gives CASSGLRGGNQPQHF.

The rearrangement joins TRBV5-1 to TRBJ2-7; D remains unclear. The CDR3 has 14 residues. V dropped 6 bases and J dropped 2 bases, with 15 bases sitting between them. Germline V CDR1 and CDR2: SGHRS, YFSETQ. CDR3 in amino acids: CASKEAPFAYEQYF. The CDR3 DNA follows: TGCGCCAGCAAAGAGGCACCTTTTGCCTACGAGCAGTACTTC.

This clone was seen once. The gene calls are TRBV11-2 and TRBJ1-2; tentative D call: TRBD1 (6 bases). Germline V gene data show CDR1 as SGHAT and CDR2 as FQNNGV. Trimming left V 5 bases short and J 5 bases short, with 9 bases between. The CDR3 is 12 amino acids. CDR3: CASSMDSYGYTF. CDR3 coding DNA: TGTGCCAGCAGCATGGACAGTTATGGCTACACCTTC.

The table lists this clone with a count of one. The rearrangement uses TRBV11-2 and TRBJ2-7, with D tentatively TRBD1 (6 bases). The germline gives CDR1 SGHAT, CDR2 FQNNGV. The V end lost 3 bases, the J end lost 3 bases, and 15 bases lay between the germline ends. This CDR3 is built from 15 residues. This CDR3 reads CASSFSFDRNYEQYF. The CDR3 DNA reads TGTGCCAGCAGCTTTAGTTTTGACAGGAACTACGAGCAGTACTTC.